Following are 28 T cell receptor beta chains from one sample sequenced in a study of blood T cell repertoires in COVID-19. The repertoire was sequenced with immunoSEQ multiplex PCR; TCRdb's copy has only in-frame clones and lacks some. The sample contains tens of thousands of clones, roughly 89% of which appear only once. Material: peripheral blood. The origin of the receptors is a man aged 25-45 years with acute or convalescent COVID-19.

The chain combines TRBV29-1 with TRBJ2-2; D is possibly TRBD1 (5 bases). The length of the CDR3 is 12 residues. Germline-derived CDR1 and CDR2 are SQVTM and ANQGSEA. V shed 5 bases and J shed 3 bases, with 7 bases lying between them. This CDR3 is CSVLQDTGELFF. Written as DNA, the CDR3 is TGCAGCGTTTTACAGGACACCGGGGAGCTGTTTTTT.

The CDR3 region is CASGFGEDTQYF. The CDR3 DNA follows: TGTGCTAGTGGTTTCGGTGAGGATACGCAGTATTTT. V gene TRBV12-5 combines with J gene TRBJ2-3; D remains unclear. Per the germline V gene, CDR1 is LGHNT and CDR2 is FRNRAP. V shed 3 bases and J shed 6 bases, with 7 bases lying between them. The CDR3 covers 12 residues. Together with reference TRBV12-5 and TRBJ2-3, the CDR3 gives the full variable domain: DARVTQTPRHKVTEMGQEVTMRCQPILGHNTVFWYRQTMMQGLELLAYFRNRAPLDDSGMPKDRFSAEMPDATLATLKIQPSEPRDSAVYFCASGFGEDTQYFGPGTRLTVL.

The rearrangement joins TRBV6-1 to TRBJ2-7, with D possibly matching TRBD2 (5 bases). Germline V gene data show CDR1 as MNHNS and CDR2 as SASEGT. CDR3 size: 15 residues. V was shortened by 2 bases and J by 2 bases, with 13 bases between the two germline ends. The CDR3: CASSESAADAYEQYF. In DNA form, the CDR3 reads TGTGCCAGCAGTGAATCAGCGGCAGATGCCTACGAGCAGTACTTC.

The V gene is TRBV4-3, the J gene TRBJ2-2, with D maybe TRBD2 (5 bases). The V end was cut by 0 bases, the J end by 7 bases, with 12 bases between. Germline CDR1 and CDR2: LGHNA and YSLEER. The CDR3 is 15 residues long. Written as DNA, the CDR3 is TGCGCCAGCAGCCAAGAACTAGTAGGAGTCGGGGAGCTGTTTTTT. Its translation: CASSQELVGVGELFF.

J is TRBJ1-5 and V is TRBV18; D gene uncertain. The CDR3 totals 10 residues. Trimming shortened V by 6 bases and J by 9 bases, and 6 bases separated the two germline ends. Germline V lookup: CDR1 KGHSH, CDR2 LQKENI. Written as DNA, the CDR3 is TGTGCCAGCTCCCCGGGGCCCCAGCATTTT. Protein sequence: CASSPGPQHF.

The CDR3: CASSPDFSTYEQYF. CDR3 coding DNA: TGTGCCAGCTCACCAGACTTTTCTACCTACGAGCAGTACTTC. The rearrangement joins TRBV18 to TRBJ2-7; D gene unclear. The CDR3 length is 14 residues. Germline V gives CDR1 KGHSH, CDR2 LQKENI. The V end lost 2 bases, the J end lost 2 bases, and 10 bases lay between the germline ends.

This CDR3 is CAISESRGSNYRTEAFF. As DNA, the CDR3 is TGTGCCATCAGTGAGTCCCGAGGATCCAACTATCGGACTGAAGCTTTCTTT. V usage is TRBV10-3 and J usage is TRBJ1-1; D is ambiguous. The CDR3 length is 17 residues. Trimming shortened V by 0 bases and J by 5 bases, and 19 bases separated the two germline ends. Germline V gene data show CDR1 as ENHRY and CDR2 as SYGVKD.

J is TRBJ2-1 and V is TRBV7-9, with TRBD2 identical over 11 bases. V was pared by 6 bases and J by 7 bases, with 11 bases of the junction left unmatched. The CDR3 spans 16 residues. The germline V gene encodes CDR1 SEHNR and CDR2 FQNEAQ (reference sequence). The CDR3 nucleotides are TGTGCCAGCAGGCCAAATAGCGGGAGGGCCGGAAATGAGCAGTTCTTC. This translates into CASRPNSGRAGNEQFF.

V is TRBV5-1 and J is TRBJ2-3; no firm D call. Trimming cost V 0 bases and J 0 bases, with 11 bases left between them. Germline CDR1 SGHRS, CDR2 YFSETQ. The CDR3 runs 16 residues. The CDR3: CASSLGARGSTDTQYF. The CDR3 DNA sequence: TGCGCCAGCAGCTTGGGTGCCCGCGGAAGCACAGATACGCAGTATTTT.

This sequence joins TRBV28 and TRBJ2-6; D is unclear. CDR3 size: 15 residues. Germline V lookup: CDR1 MDHEN, CDR2 SYDVKM. V was pared by 2 bases and J by 0 bases, with 5 bases between. CDR3: CASSLQVSGANVLTF. The CDR3 nucleotides are TGTGCCAGCAGTTTACAGGTCTCTGGGGCCAACGTCCTGACTTTC.

This chain links TRBV4-3 with TRBJ1-3; D possibly corresponds to TRBD1 (6 bases). The CDR3 extends over 18 amino acids. With 2 bases removed from V and 0 bases from J, the gap between germline ends came to 17 bases. The germline CDR1 and CDR2 sequences are LGHNA and YSLEER. In DNA form, the CDR3 reads TGCGCCAGCAGCCAACGCCGGGACACTCACCTCTCTGGAAACACCATATATTTT. It specifies CASSQRRDTHLSGNTIYF.

The chain uses TRBV4-2 and TRBJ2-7, with TRBD2 matching 8 bases. Unmatched junction bases numbered 14, after V lost 0 bases and J lost 1 base. This CDR3 comprises 19 residues. Germline assignment: CDR1 LGHNA and CDR2 YNFKEQ. In DNA, the CDR3 is TGTGCCAGCAGCCAAGACCTAACTCCGGGACTAGTGTCTTCCTACGAGCAGTACTTC. This encodes CASSQDLTPGLVSSYEQYF.

The gene calls are TRBV6-4 and TRBJ2-2; D is ambiguous. The CDR3 is 14 amino acids. The V end was cut by 4 bases, the J end by 0 bases, with 6 bases between. From germline, CDR1 is MRHNA and CDR2 SNTAGT. The CDR3 reads CASSVQPNTGELFF. The CDR3 DNA sequence: TGTGCCAGCAGTGTACAGCCGAACACCGGGGAGCTGTTTTTT.

The rearrangement joins TRBV5-5 to TRBJ1-1; possibly TRBD1 for D (5 bases). There are 14 residues in the CDR3. V lost 4 bases to trimming and J lost 0 bases, with 10 bases between them. Germline lookup yields CDR1 SGHKS and CDR2 YYEKEE (reference sequence). DNA for the CDR3: TGTGCCAGCAGCCGACTGACAGTGAACACTGAAGCTTTCTTT. The encoded protein is CASSRLTVNTEAFF.

V gene TRBV11-2 combines with J gene TRBJ2-7; unclear D gene. The CDR3 totals 13 residues. The germline V gene has CDR1 SGHAT and CDR2 FQNNGV. The V gene lost 6 bases and the J gene lost 3 bases, with 12 bases spanning the gap. The CDR3 loop reads CASSLPQVYEQYF. In DNA form, the CDR3 reads TGTGCCAGCAGTCTACCGCAAGTCTACGAGCAGTACTTC.

This sequence joins TRBV19 and TRBJ2-2; 12 bases line up with TRBD1. Trimming took 10 bases from V and 3 from J; bases not matched to a gene: 9. In germline, CDR1 is LNHDA, CDR2 SQIVND (reference sequence). The CDR3 covers 16 residues. CDR3 DNA sequence: TGTGCCACTAATGGGGGACAGGGGGCTTACACCGGGGAGCTGTTTTTT. Translating gives CATNGGQGAYTGELFF.

This chain connects TRBV30 to TRBJ2-1; TRBD2 aligns across 8 bases. The germline V gene encodes CDR1 GTSNPN and CDR2 SVGIG (reference sequence). The CDR3 runs 14 residues. Germline trimming cut 3 bases from V and 5 bases from J; bases unmatched to any gene: 6. CDR3 in DNA: TGTGCCTGGAGGGTTAGCGGGATAAACAATGAGCAGTTCTTC. Protein product: CAWRVSGINNEQFF.

V usage is TRBV15 and J usage is TRBJ1-6; D is ambiguous. The germline V gene has CDR1 LNHNV and CDR2 YYDKDF (reference sequence). The V and J ends lost 1 base and 0 bases respectively, with 16 bases between them. The CDR3 consists of 19 residues. Here the CDR3 DNA reads TGTGCCACCAGCAGAGTATCGTCAGGCCCAAGCTCCTATAATTCACCCCTCCACTTT. This translates into CATSRVSSGPSSYNSPLHF.

The chain uses TRBV27 and TRBJ1-6; no firm D call. The CDR3 contains 13 residues. V lost 0 bases and J lost 12, with 9 bases in between. Germline V gene sequence: CDR1 MNHEY, CDR2 SMNVEV (reference sequence). The CDR3 DNA reads as TGTGCCAGCAGTTTATCGCACCGGGGACCCCTCCACTTT. It yields the protein CASSLSHRGPLHF.

This chain uses TRBV4-3 with TRBJ1-1; D is uncertain. This CDR3 region has 17 residues. The V end was cut by 0 bases, the J end by 0 bases, with 14 bases between. Germline CDR1 LGHNA, CDR2 YSLEER. CDR3 sequence reads: CASSQDQTEFMNTEAFF. The CDR3 DNA follows: TGCGCCAGCAGCCAAGATCAAACAGAGTTTATGAACACTGAAGCTTTCTTT.

V usage is TRBV19 and J usage is TRBJ2-1; 9 bases agree with TRBD1. The J segment lost 5 bases and the V segment lost 4 bases, leaving 6 bases of the junction unmatched. Germline V gene data show CDR1 as LNHDA and CDR2 as SQIVND (reference sequence). The CDR3 is 15 residues long. The CDR3: CASSTDRGVNNEQFF. Written as DNA, the CDR3 is TGTGCCAGTAGTACCGACAGGGGGGTCAACAATGAGCAGTTCTTC.

V and J are TRBV20-1 and TRBJ2-2; 10 bases are shared with TRBD2. V shed 3 bases, J shed 6 bases, and the junction held 7 bases outside the gene matches. The CDR3 is made up of 15 amino acids. CDR1 is DFQATT, CDR2 SNEGSKA, per germline (reference sequence). The DNA for the CDR3 is TGCAGTGCTAGTGACCTAGCGGGAGATTCCGGGGAGCTGTTTTTT. Protein sequence: CSASDLAGDSGELFF.

In its sample, this clone was seen once. The chain combines TRBV5-1 with TRBJ1-1; D remains ambiguous. Germline V gene sequence: CDR1 SGHRS, CDR2 YFSETQ. V was clipped by 4 bases and J by 8 bases, with 15 bases between them. The CDR3 contains 13 residues. The CDR3 reads CASSPTRGSEAFF. The DNA for the CDR3 is TGCGCCAGCAGCCCCACCCGGGGTTCAGAAGCTTTCTTT.

The genes are TRBV7-8 and TRBJ2-2; a weak D match, TRBD2 (6 bases). Germline CDR1 is SGHVS and CDR2 is FQNEAQ. V gave up 5 bases and J gave up 5 bases, with 15 bases separating them. CDR3 length equals 15 residues. The CDR3 DNA follows: TGTGCCAGCAGCCTGAGGGGCGGGGTGACCGGGGAGCTGTTTTTT. It yields the protein CASSLRGGVTGELFF.

V is TRBV11-2 and J is TRBJ1-2; D gene unclear. The CDR3 has 14 residues. CDR1 is SGHAT, CDR2 FQNNGV, per germline. V lost 5 bases, J lost 0 bases, and 10 bases lay in between. The CDR3 loop reads CASSPRLANYGYTF. The CDR3 bases are TGTGCCAGCAGCCCTAGGTTGGCTAACTATGGCTACACCTTC.

J is TRBJ1-1 and V is TRBV5-4; D is ambiguous. V was trimmed by 4 bases and J by 8 bases, leaving 12 bases between them. The CDR3 is 12 amino acids. Germline V gene sequence: CDR1 SGHNT, CDR2 YYREEE (reference sequence). CDR3 region: CASSVERAEAFF. CDR3 bases: TGTGCCAGCAGCGTGGAGAGGGCGGAAGCTTTCTTT.

The genes are TRBV29-1 and TRBJ1-4; the D is unclear. The germline CDR1 and CDR2 sequences are SQVTM and ANQGSEA. Trimming stripped 6 bases from V and 0 bases from J, with 11 bases between. The CDR3 runs to 14 residues. The DNA of the CDR3 is TGCAGCGTGTCCCCTCCGGCAACTAATGAAAAACTGTTTTTT. It encodes CSVSPPATNEKLFF.

This clone appeared a single time. The rearrangement links TRBV7-3 to TRBJ2-2, with TRBD2 matching over 10 bases. CDR1 and CDR2 (germline): SGHTA, FQGTGA. The CDR3 consists of 16 residues. With V trimmed by 5 bases and J by 7 bases, 10 bases remained unmatched. CDR3: CASSPGLAVKGGELFF. CDR3 nucleotide sequence: TGTGCCAGCAGCCCTGGACTAGCGGTTAAGGGCGGGGAGCTGTTTTTT. Full variable domain (remainder filled in from reference TRBV7-3 and TRBJ2-2): GAGVSQTPSNKVTEKGKYVELRCDPISGHTALYWYRQSLGQGPEFLIYFQGTGAADDSGLPNDRFFAVRPEGSVSTLKIQRTERGDSAVYLCASSPGLAVKGGELFFGEGSRLTVL.